Sequencing of this TCR beta chain was carried out in a study of cytomegalovirus exposure and HLA in healthy donors. Note on this clone: Its antigen is unidentified.

Study-level points and caveats: Per a later analysis, approximately 16,000 TCR beta sequences showed association with HLA alleles at 0.05 false discovery rate. Indistinguishability led to the exclusion of some V segments, TRBV6-2 and TRBV6-3 included.

Germline V gene data show CDR1 as MGHDK and CDR2 as SYGVNS. This CDR3 is 14 amino acids long. J lost 7 bases, V lost 5 bases, and 8 bases had no gene match. Primers included in the PCR were 60 Vbeta and 13 Jbeta primers. Sequenced by immunoSEQ multiplex PCR; TCRdb stores in-frame clones only, minus some. Its table records tens of thousands of clones. This chain links TRBV25-1 with TRBJ1-2; 9 nucleotides match TRBD1. The receptor comes from a woman aged 18-30 years in good health and CMV-seronegative. The sample taken for sequencing was PBMCs. CDR3 sequence reads: CASSPPRDRVGYTF. The DNA for the CDR3 is TGTGCCAGCAGTCCCCCCCGGGACAGGGTTGGCTACACCTTC.